This is a list of T cell receptor beta chains from one sample in a study of OX40 agonist ivuxolimab in advanced cancers. Some clones are missing from TCRdb's copy, which holds only in-frame ones; the method was immunoSEQ multiplex PCR. Seen here are about 90,000 clones, more than 80% observed once, and the top ten hold approximately 0.22%. The starting material was CD4+ or CD8+ T cells sorted from blood, obtained in a trial of the OX40 agonist ivuxolimab. The receptor set was obtained from an adult with an advanced solid tumor such as melanoma, head and neck, liver or kidney cancer. The conserved cysteine and the conserved F or W are not part of the CDR3 here.

TRBV5-1,TRBJ1-2,ASSRDGDYGYT
TRBV18,TRBJ2-3,ASSPAGGTQY
TRBV5-6,TRBJ1-5,ASSRGQRGAPQPQH
TRBV5-1,TRBJ2-5,ASSKTGDETQY
TRBV7-9,TRBJ2-7,ASSPPNSFYEQY
TRBV5-1,TRBJ2-5,ASSSDPGLAGRETQY
TRBV7-3,TRBJ1-3,ASSQGQPEEGNTIY
TRBV6-5,TRBJ2-7,ASSYSPGSYEQY
TRBV9,TRBJ2-1,ASSVDPTVYSGNEQF
TRBV19,TRBJ2-1,ASSIGPGRQYNEQF
TRBV19,TRBJ2-7,ASSQPGQGGYEQY
TRBV7-6,TRBJ2-5,ASSLVAGFQETQY
TRBV7-9,TRBJ2-1,ASRGGLAGVNEQF
TRBV2,TRBJ2-3,ATKNRTSTDTQY
TRBV7-3,TRBJ2-3,ASSLTYSDTQY
TRBV7-7,TRBJ2-5,ASSLGQGARGMETQY
TRBV9,TRBJ2-3,ASSFRTSVDTQY
TRBV19,TRBJ1-5,ASSIAGTDQPQH
TRBV7-9,TRBJ1-3,ASSFQGLSGNTIY
TRBV29-1,TRBJ2-1,SVSSGRASSYNEQF
TRBV6-6,TRBJ1-3,ATVPSGNTIY
TRBV21-1,TRBJ1-1,ASSKGFDRVDTEAF
TRBV14,TRBJ2-3,ASSRTGGNTQY
TRBV6-5,TRBJ1-2,ASSYVQGLGGYT
TRBV5-1,TRBJ1-4,ASSLAGLTTEKLF
TRBV14,TRBJ1-4,ASSQDGTTNEKLF
TRBV19,TRBJ1-3,ASSMVGNTIY
TRBV28,TRBJ2-1,ASSSFSGRASYNEQF
TRBV5-6,TRBJ1-1,ASSWETGFNTEAF
TRBV29-1,TRBJ2-5,SFRTSTETQY
TRBV10-3,TRBJ1-2,AITGTAFYGYT
TRBV4-1,TRBJ1-2,ASSLARQRANYGYT
TRBV6-5,TRBJ2-7,ASSYSPAYEQY
TRBV7-3,TRBJ1-1,ASSPQGHFDTEAF
TRBV5-1,TRBJ1-2,ASTSSGQGGYGYT